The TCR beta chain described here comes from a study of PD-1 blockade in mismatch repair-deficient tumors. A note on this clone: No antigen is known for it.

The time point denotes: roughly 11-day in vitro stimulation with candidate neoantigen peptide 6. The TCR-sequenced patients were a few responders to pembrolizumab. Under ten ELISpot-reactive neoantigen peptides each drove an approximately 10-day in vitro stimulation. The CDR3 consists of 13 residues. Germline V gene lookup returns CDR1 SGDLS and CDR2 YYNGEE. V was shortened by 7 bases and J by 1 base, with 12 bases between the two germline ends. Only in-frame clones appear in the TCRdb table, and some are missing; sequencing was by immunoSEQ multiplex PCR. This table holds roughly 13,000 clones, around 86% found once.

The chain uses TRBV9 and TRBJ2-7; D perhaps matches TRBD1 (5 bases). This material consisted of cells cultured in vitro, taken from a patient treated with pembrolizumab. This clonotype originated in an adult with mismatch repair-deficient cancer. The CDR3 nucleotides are TGTGCCAGCGCCACTGGGGCGTCCTACGAGCAGTACTTC. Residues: CASATGASYEQYF.